The 2 T cell receptor beta chains given below trace back to one sample, sequenced in a study of blood T cell repertoires in COVID-19. Assay: immunoSEQ multiplex PCR; the TCRdb copy retains only in-frame clones and omits some. The table includes tens of thousands of clones, approximately 86% detected once. Sequences were obtained from peripheral blood. The receptors originated from a man in his forties with acute or convalescent COVID-19.

The chain carries TRBV19 and TRBJ2-5; the match to TRBD1 covers 7 bases. Germline CDR1 LNHDA, CDR2 SQIVND (reference sequence). This CDR3 has 14 amino acids. The trim removed 5 bases at V and 3 bases at J, leaving 6 bases unmatched. As DNA, the CDR3 is TGTGCCAGTAGTCGACAGGGAAGAAAAGAGACCCAGTACTTC. It encodes CASSRQGRKETQYF.

A few counts support this clone. This sequence joins TRBV13 and TRBJ2-7; 7 nucleotides align to TRBD2. This CDR3 is built from 15 residues. Germline CDR1 reads PRHDT; CDR2 reads FYEKMQ (reference sequence). Trimming cost V 6 bases and J 2 bases; bases outside gene matches: 10. The CDR3 is CASRAGGSGPYEQYF. The CDR3 coding sequence is TGTGCCAGCAGGGCGGGTGGTAGCGGGCCCTACGAGCAGTACTTC.